The text below deals with one T cell receptor beta chain. The record originates from a study of blood T cell repertoires in COVID-19. Trimming at V came to 5 bases and at J to 8 bases, leaving 6 bases not matched to a gene. CDR3 length: 14 residues. Germline CDR1 reads ENHRY; CDR2 reads SYGVKD. Original processing notes: It was from reference gene primer amplification that nucleated cell counts were estimated. Sequencing was performed with immunoSEQ multiplex PCR; in TCRdb, only in-frame clones are kept and a portion is missing. Clone size and V and J calls were adopted from that table, with D and trimming inferred from the DNA. Of approximately 330,000 clones listed, around 86% are singletons.

This TCR was recovered from a woman between 40 and 55 years old with acute COVID-19. Sequences were obtained from PBMCs or T cells enriched from blood (not recorded which). This chain connects TRBV10-3 to TRBJ1-4; 9 bases align to TRBD1. The CDR3 coding sequence is TGTGCCATCAGTACAGGGGGCATCAGAGAAAAACTGTTTTTT. This encodes CAISTGGIREKLFF.